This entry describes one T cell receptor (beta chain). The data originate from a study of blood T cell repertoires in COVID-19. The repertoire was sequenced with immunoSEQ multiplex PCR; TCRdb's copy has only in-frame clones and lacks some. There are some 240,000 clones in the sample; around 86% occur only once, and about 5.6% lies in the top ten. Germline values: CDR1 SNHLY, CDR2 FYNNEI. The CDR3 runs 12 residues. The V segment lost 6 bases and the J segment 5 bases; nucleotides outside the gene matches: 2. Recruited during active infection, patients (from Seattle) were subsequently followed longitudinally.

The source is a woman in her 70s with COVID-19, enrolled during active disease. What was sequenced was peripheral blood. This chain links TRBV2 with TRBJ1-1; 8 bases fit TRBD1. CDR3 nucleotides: TGTGCCAGCAGCAGGGGGCGAACTGAAGCTTTCTTT. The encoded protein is CASSRGRTEAFF.